Shown below are 16 T cell receptor beta chains from a single sample sequenced in a study of shared clonotypes between healthy human individuals. TCRdb keeps only in-frame clones here, not all; method: immunoSEQ multiplex PCR. The table records 2 million to 2.5 million clones, approximately 95% of them present only once. What was sequenced was naive CD4+ T cells from PBMCs. Subset: CD45RA+ positively selected. These TCRs come from a man aged 18 to 30 in good health. Some clones in this sample may be carry-over from other donors' samples.

This clone turned up a few times. The chain is built from TRBV30 and TRBJ1-5; D ambiguous. The CDR3 runs 13 residues. CDR1 and CDR2 from the germline V gene are GTSNPN and SVGIG (reference sequence). Between the trimmed V and J ends, which lost 1 base and 5 bases, there was a span of 9 bases. CDR3: CAWSGIEDQPQHF. The CDR3 nucleotides are TGTGCCTGGAGTGGGATAGAAGATCAGCCCCAGCATTTT.

The chain employs TRBV5-1 and TRBJ2-3; 8 bases are a match to TRBD2. From germline, CDR1 is SGHRS and CDR2 YFSETQ. This CDR3 is 17 amino acids long. Trimming removed 1 base from V and 3 bases from J; junction bases left unmatched: 10. The CDR3 DNA reads as TGCGCCAGCAGCTTGCCCTCGGGAGGGCCTGGGACAGATACGCAGTATTTT. Protein product: CASSLPSGGPGTDTQYF.

This clone appeared a single time. A read error may produce the germline difference seen at one junction end. The CDR3 here is CTSSLAGGGAYEQYF. The CDR3 bases are TGTACCAGCAGCTTAGCGGGGGGCGGCGCCTACGAGCAGTACTTC. The chain couples TRBV11-3 to TRBJ2-7; 10 bases map to TRBD2. Germline V gives CDR1 SGHNT, CDR2 YENEEA. CDR3 length: 15 amino acids.

The chain links TRBV5-4 to TRBJ2-6; D remains ambiguous. This CDR3 has 16 amino acids. Trimming shortened V by 1 base and J by 0 bases, and 8 bases separated the two germline ends. Germline CDR1 and CDR2: SGHNT and YYREEE (reference sequence). This CDR3 reads CASSLSTLSGANVLTF. CDR3 bases: TGTGCCAGCAGCTTGTCTACGCTCTCTGGGGCCAACGTCCTGACTTTC. Supplemented by reference TRBV5-4 and TRBJ2-6, the full variable domain reads ETGVTQSPTHLIKTRGQQVTLRCSSQSGHNTVSWYQQALGQGPQFIFQYYREEENGRGNFPPRFSGLQFPNYSSELNVNALELDDSALYLCASSLSTLSGANVLTFGAGSRLTVL.

The gene calls are TRBV19 and TRBJ1-1; TRBD1 might be the D (6 bases). The ends were cut back, 2 bases at V and 4 bases at J, with 8 bases in the middle. Germline V lookup: CDR1 LNHDA, CDR2 SQIVND (reference sequence). This CDR3 region has 13 residues. CDR3 residues: CASSIRGATEAFF. The CDR3 DNA sequence: TGTGCCAGTAGTATAAGGGGGGCCACTGAAGCTTTCTTT.

This clone was recorded only once. The V call is TRBV14, the J call TRBJ2-2; TRBD1 agrees at 10 bases. The CDR3 sequence is 14 residues long. CDR1 is SGHDN and CDR2 is FVKESK in the germline V gene. Trimming cost V 2 bases and J 8 bases; bases outside gene matches: 2. CDR3 nucleotides: TGTGCCAGCAGCCAAAGACAGGGGGCAGGGGAGCTGTTTTTT. Translated, it gives CASSQRQGAGELFF.

The chain has TRBV11-3 and TRBJ2-3, with 7 bases fitting TRBD2. This CDR3 has 14 residues. V lost 5 bases, J lost 2 bases, and 4 bases stayed unmatched. Germline V gene data show CDR1 as SGHNT and CDR2 as YENEEA. The CDR3 sequence is CASSQTSATDTQYF. The CDR3 DNA reads as TGTGCCAGCAGCCAAACTAGCGCCACAGATACGCAGTATTTT.

The chain is built from TRBV28 and TRBJ2-5, with TRBD2 matching 12 bases. The CDR3 is 15 amino acids. CDR1 is MDHEN, CDR2 SYDVKM, per germline. J was trimmed by 5 bases and V by 5 bases; bases with no gene match: 6. Written as DNA, the CDR3 is TGTGCCAGCAGTCTTAGGACTAGCGGGGCGGAGACCCAGTACTTC. Translating it yields CASSLRTSGAETQYF.

Comment on this clone: This CDR3 is also generated by other DNA sequences in the sample. The chain is built from TRBV29-1 and TRBJ1-1; TRBD1 might be the D (6 bases). The CDR3 covers 15 residues. From germline, CDR1 is SQVTM and CDR2 ANQGSEA. Trimming removed 0 bases at V and 2 bases at J, with 13 bases between. The CDR3 loop reads CSVEEGGTLNTEAFF. CDR3 bases: TGCAGCGTTGAAGAGGGGGGGACACTTAACACTGAAGCTTTCTTT. The full variable domain, in which reference TRBV29-1 and TRBJ1-1 provide the parts outside the CDR3, is SAVISQKPSRDICQRGTSLTIQCQVDSQVTMMFWYRQQPGQSLTLIATANQGSEATYESGFVIDKFPISRPNLTFSTLTVSNMSPEDSSIYLCSVEEGGTLNTEAFFGQGTRLTVV.

The chain employs TRBV11-2 and TRBJ2-7; 7 positions agree with TRBD1. This CDR3 region has 13 residues. The V gene end was trimmed by 7 bases and the J gene end by 6 bases; junction bases not matched to a gene: 9. CDR1 and CDR2 from the germline V gene are SGHAT and FQNNGV. CDR3 bases: TGTGCCAGCAACTACAGGGGTGTTGGCGAGCAGTACTTC. The encoded protein is CASNYRGVGEQYF.

The genes are TRBV19 and TRBJ1-4; D perhaps matches TRBD1 (6 bases). Trimming removed 6 bases at V and 6 bases at J, with 17 bases between. Germline V gene lookup returns CDR1 LNHDA and CDR2 SQIVND (reference sequence). This CDR3 contains 15 residues. The CDR3 nucleotides read TGTGCCAGTAGCCCTGTTAGACGGACAGATGAAAAACTGTTTTTT. Protein: CASSPVRRTDEKLFF.

The genes are TRBV27 and TRBJ2-4; D might be TRBD2 (6 bases). CDR1 and CDR2 from the germline V gene are MNHEY and SMNVEV (reference sequence). V was pared by 6 bases and J by 6 bases, with 15 bases between. The CDR3 has 14 residues. Here the CDR3 reads CASRGLGTGNIQYF. In DNA, the CDR3 is TGTGCCAGCAGGGGACTGGGGACGGGAAACATTCAGTACTTC.

The V and J genes are TRBV5-6 and TRBJ2-1, with TRBD2 matching 7 bases. The V gene end was trimmed by 4 bases and the J gene end by 1 base; junction bases not matched to a gene: 8. In germline, CDR1 is SGHDT, CDR2 YYEEEE. The CDR3 spans 16 residues. CDR3 amino acids: CASSENGLVSYNEQFF. CDR3 bases: TGTGCCAGCAGCGAAAACGGACTAGTTTCCTACAATGAGCAGTTCTTC. Based on the CDR3 plus reference TRBV5-6 and TRBJ2-1, the full variable domain is DAGVTQSPTHLIKTRGQQVTLRCSPKSGHDTVSWYQQALGQGPQFIFQYYEEEERQRGNFPDRFSGHQFPNYSSELNVNALLLGDSALYLCASSENGLVSYNEQFFGPGTRLTVL.

A word on this clone: The sample carries other DNA sequences with the same CDR3. The chain recombines TRBV2 with TRBJ2-7; D is ambiguous. Germline V gives CDR1 SNHLY, CDR2 FYNNEI. V was trimmed by 6 bases and J by 0 bases, leaving 3 bases between them. The CDR3 sequence is 11 residues long. The CDR3 here is CASRVSYEQYF. The CDR3 DNA reads as TGTGCCAGCAGGGTCTCCTACGAGCAGTACTTC.

This chain connects TRBV5-1 to TRBJ2-7; D is perhaps TRBD1 (6 bases). Germline V lookup: CDR1 SGHRS, CDR2 YFSETQ. The CDR3 extends over 15 amino acids. V lost 3 bases to trimming and J lost 2 bases, with 15 bases between them. The CDR3 region has the DNA TGCGCCAGCAGCTCCGGGATAGGGGGACCCTACGAGCAGTACTTC. Translated: CASSSGIGGPYEQYF. Supplemented by reference TRBV5-1 and TRBJ2-7, the full variable domain reads KAGVTQTPRYLIKTRGQQVTLSCSPISGHRSVSWYQQTPGQGLQFLFEYFSETQRNKGNFPGRFSGRQFSNSRSEMNVSTLELGDSALYLCASSSGIGGPYEQYFGPGTRLTVT.

The rearrangement uses TRBV28 and TRBJ1-5; D is undetermined. Germline-derived CDR1 and CDR2 are MDHEN and SYDVKM. The CDR3 runs to 15 residues. Deletions cut 3 bases from V and 2 bases from J, with 11 bases between. CDR3 in DNA: TGTGCCAGCAGTTTTACGGCTGGGGGCAATCAGCCCCAGCATTTT. Residues: CASSFTAGGNQPQHF.